The rows below give T cell receptor beta chains drawn from one sample of a study of blood T cell repertoires in COVID-19. TCRdb keeps only in-frame clones here, not all; method: immunoSEQ multiplex PCR. The sample consists of some 270,000 clones, 80% to 90% of them appearing once. The specimen sequenced was PBMCs or T cells enriched from blood (not recorded which). These receptors were obtained from a woman in her thirties or forties who had been exposed to COVID-19. CDR3s include the opening cysteine and the closing phenylalanine or tryptophan. Fields, in order: J gene, V gene, clone size, D gene, CDR3 protein, CDR3 DNA. The D gene is left open where the match is weak. Clone size is shown for a subset of rows, as once, few, many or a class of expanded clone.

TRBJ1-6	TRBV24-1	NA	TRBD1	CANQTGGEGSYNSPLHF	TGTGCCAACCAGACAGGGGGAGAGGGTTCCTATAATTCACCCCTCCACTTT
TRBJ2-2	TRBV11-3	NA	TRBD2	CASSLRSGGGPGELFF	TGTGCCAGCAGCTTAAGGAGCGGGGGTGGACCCGGGGAGCTGTTTTTT
TRBJ2-6	TRBV5-8	NA	NA	CASSTGGGSGANVLTF	TGTGCCAGCAGCACGGGGGGCGGTTCTGGGGCCAACGTCCTGACTTTC
TRBJ2-7	TRBV6-5	NA	TRBD1	CASSNTGTGKREQYF	TGTGCCAGCAGTAACACCGGGACAGGGAAACGCGAGCAGTACTTC
TRBJ1-5	TRBV7-6	NA	TRBD1	CASSSSGGRDQPQHF	TGTGCCAGCAGCTCCTCAGGGGGGCGAGATCAGCCCCAGCATTTT
TRBJ2-1	TRBV19	NA	NA	CASTNTGINEQFF	TGTGCCAGTACAAATACCGGTATTAATGAGCAGTTCTTC
TRBJ1-1	TRBV9	many	NA	CASSVGRRPTEAFF	TGTGCCAGCAGCGTAGGTAGGCGGCCCACTGAAGCTTTCTTT
TRBJ1-1	TRBV12-3/TRBV12-4	NA	NA	CASSRTGYTEAFF	TGTGCCAGCAGTAGGACGGGATACACTGAAGCTTTCTTT
TRBJ1-3	TRBV28	NA	NA	CASTDTSGNTIYF	TGTGCCAGCACGGACACCTCTGGAAACACCATATATTTT
TRBJ2-1	TRBV4-2	NA	TRBD2	CASSQALAGSSYNEQFF	TGTGCCAGCAGCCAAGCCCTAGCGGGTAGCTCCTACAATGAGCAGTTCTTC
TRBJ2-3	TRBV28	once	NA	CASLTQDSLSTDTQYF	TGTGCCAGCCTTACCCAAGACAGTCTGAGCACAGATACGCAGTATTTT
TRBJ2-1	TRBV7-3	NA	NA	CASSLGTPNDEQFF	TGTGCCAGCAGCTTAGGGACACCAAACGATGAGCAGTTCTTC
TRBJ2-5	TRBV30	NA	NA	CAWSVRGETQYF	TGTGCCTGGAGTGTTCGGGGAGAGACCCAGTACTTC
TRBJ2-7	TRBV6-2/TRBV6-3	NA	NA	CASSYGATYEQYF	TGTGCCAGCAGTTATGGGGCAACTTACGAGCAGTACTTC
TRBJ2-5	TRBV5-1	NA	TRBD2	CASSSESGRARVVETQYF	TGTGCCAGCAGCTCCGAAAGCGGGAGGGCCCGGGTGGTGGAGACCCAGTACTTC
TRBJ2-5	TRBV20-1	NA	TRBD1	CSASYRGPGRETQYF	TGCAGTGCTAGTTACAGGGGGCCCGGGAGGGAGACCCAGTACTTC
TRBJ2-3	TRBV6-5	few	NA	CASSRGEGPDTQYF	TGTGCCAGCAGTAGGGGGGAGGGACCAGATACGCAGTATTTT
TRBJ1-2	TRBV28	NA	NA	CASSLNDRNYGYTF	TGTGCCAGCAGCCTAAATGACAGGAACTATGGCTACACCTTC
TRBJ2-2	TRBV11-2	NA	TRBD1	CASSPVLGGQGNTGELFF	TGTGCCAGCAGCCCCGTGTTGGGGGGACAGGGTAACACCGGGGAGCTGTTTTTT
TRBJ2-1	TRBV3-1/TRBV3-2	NA	TRBD2	CASSQDPTTSGRASYNEQFF	TGTGCCAGCAGCCAAGATCCGACGACTAGCGGGAGGGCATCCTACAATGAGCAGTTCTTC
TRBJ2-5	TRBV21-1	NA	NA	CASSKGQGEETQYF	TGTGCCAGCAGCAAAGGACAGGGTGAAGAGACCCAGTACTTC
TRBJ1-2	TRBV4-3	NA	NA	CASSQISGYGYTF	TGCGCCAGCAGTCAGATCTCGGGCTATGGCTACACCTTC
TRBJ2-1	TRBV30	NA	NA	CAWSVHRANEQFF	TGTGCCTGGAGTGTACACAGGGCTAATGAGCAGTTCTTC
TRBJ2-7	TRBV30	few	TRBD1	CAWGDSPYF	TGTGCCTGGGGGGACAGCCCGTACTTC
TRBJ1-1	TRBV27	once	NA	CASKQGAEFRAFF	TGTGCCAGCAAGCAGGGCGCTGAGTTCAGGGCTTTCTTT
TRBJ1-1	TRBV18	NA	TRBD1	CASSLWTGNLNTEAFF	TGTGCCAGCTCACTTTGGACAGGAAACTTGAACACTGAAGCTTTCTTT
TRBJ2-7	TRBV6-1	NA	NA	CASSDQGIYPEQYF	TGTGCCAGCAGTGATCAGGGAATCTACCCCGAGCAGTACTTC
TRBJ2-1	TRBV5-4	NA	TRBD2	CASSLTSGNEQFF	TGTGCCAGCAGCCTGACTAGCGGGAATGAGCAGTTCTTC
TRBJ1-1	TRBV28	NA	TRBD1	CASSWDRGQTEAFF	TGTGCCAGCAGCTGGGACAGGGGGCAAACTGAAGCTTTCTTT